This TCR beta chain originates from a study of blood T cell repertoires in COVID-19 (dated by TCRdb to the early 2020s). About the full investigation: Samples from collaborators originated in the United States, Italy and Spain and spanned both the acute and convalescent phases of COVID-19. Samples were obtained from the ongoing ImmuneRACE study (first 160 participants) and from over 1,000 subjects provided by 6 global collaborators. A de-identified subject ID, COVID-19 status, age in years and sex were almost always included in the sample metadata. Subjects who had been exposed to COVID-19, were actively infected with it, or had recovered from it provided the deeply sampled blood TCRbeta repertoires that made up the dataset. The material from the prospective study consisted of cDNA or gDNA derived from T cells, B-cell-depleted T cells, or PBMCs. HLA class I and class II types, where available, came from metadata supplied by the sample provider rather than from assay-based typing. A freely available public database, intended as a resource for researchers studying the immune response to SARS-CoV-2, is where the repertoires were released. Overall study outcomes, separate from this receptor: How much clinical and demographic metadata was included differed by source and by participant, and the metadata was provided uncurated.

In Seattle, one collaborating source enrolled patients while the infection was active and tracked those patients longitudinally over the course of disease. Each collaborating institution followed its own protocols to collect whole blood in K2EDTA tubes. For TCRbeta analysis, collaborator samples were shipped as frozen whole blood, as isolated PBMCs, or as DNA extracted from either sample type. Inclusive of the bounding cysteine and phenylalanine, the CDR3 is 13 residues long. The CDR3 DNA has 39 bases and is translated from base 1. Sequences SGHTA (CDR1) and FQGTGA (CDR2) are obtained from the germline V gene. V has 10 bases trimmed and J has 4 bases trimmed; junction bases matching no gene number 6. With regard to this clone: The antigen this receptor binds is unknown. It has no much larger one-base neighbor in the sample; base qualities were not kept.

TCRbeta CDR3 regions were amplified from genomic DNA using the immunoSEQ Assay, a bias-controlled multiplex PCR. As for the authors' bioinformatics: The number of nucleated cells in each sample was estimated by amplification of reference gene primers within the assay. To quantify the absolute abundance of each unique TCRbeta CDR3 rearrangement, sequence reads were collapsed and filtered. For each sample, productive Simpson clonality was calculated by taking the square root of Simpson's diversity index across productive rearrangements. The table comes from immuneACCESS by way of TCRdb, which keeps in-frame sequences with V and J called. Part of the clones is missing from these tables; in studies checked, under half for an unresolved V gene and the rest for unknown reasons. For V, J and clone size, that table is used; D and trimming come from the DNA. This sample holds about 200,000 clones; more than 70% were observed only once. The ten largest clonotypes hold roughly a sixth of the sample.

The TCR was taken from a man aged 50 or older with COVID-19, enrolled during active disease. The V gene is TRBV7-3 and the J gene is TRBJ2-5; 10 bases in between match TRBD2. Sequenced: peripheral blood. CDR3 reads: CATSVAGGETQYF. Here is the DNA: TGTGCCACCTCTGTAGCGGGAGGAGAGACCCAGTACTTC.